This TCR beta chain was profiled in a study of T cell changes during pregnancy in multiple sclerosis. V lost 3 bases and J lost 1, with 11 bases in between. The CDR3 runs to 15 residues. The germline V gene has CDR1 LGHNA and CDR2 YSLEER. Sequencing used immunoSEQ multiplex PCR; TCRdb keeps in-frame clones, though not all of them. This table has around 48,000 clones, over 80% appearing once. This chain links TRBV4-3 with TRBJ2-3; D is ambiguous. This receptor was taken from a female donor with multiple sclerosis, enrolled in a pregnancy study. Here the sequenced sample was CD4+ T cells from peripheral blood mononuclear cells, taken in the third trimester of pregnancy. The CDR3 DNA is TGCGCCAGCAGCCATAGCCCCCGCGGCACAGATACGCAGTATTTT. Translation gives CASSHSPRGTDTQYF.